What follows are 20 T cell receptor beta chains derived from one specimen sequenced in a study of tumor-infiltrating lymphocytes in primary liver carcinoma. Co-extracting RNA and DNA was done with roughly 17-32 mg of unsorted bulk tissue as input. TCR beta cDNA was made from roughly 450 ng total RNA with a constant-region primer. TCR beta libraries came from three nested multiplex PCR rounds using slightly modified ARM-PCR. Each of the first two PCR rounds ran approximately 11 cycles with TRBV1-TRBV30 forward and C-beta reverse primers. TCRdb reanalysed the multiplex PCR reads using MiXCR and keeps one entry per CDR3 protein. This table holds roughly 190,000 distinct CDR3 sequences, 85% found once. The source material was tumor tissue from primary liver carcinoma. These receptors were obtained from a man aged 40-49 years with primary liver carcinoma and hepatitis B virus infection.

This clonotype is a singleton in its sample. The conserved final phenylalanine or tryptophan is absent from the CDR3, which likely points to a read error. V gene TRBV7-8 combines with J gene TRBJ2-7; 7 bases line up with TRBD2. Looked up from germline, CDR1 is SGHVS and CDR2 is FQNEAQ. CDR3 length: 13 residues. CDR3 nucleotides: TGTGACAGCAGCTTTACTAGCGCCTGCGAGCAGTACATC. As protein: CDSSFTSACEQYI.

A note on this clonotype: This may come from a read error, since a much larger clone is one base off. This chain connects TRBV28 to TRBJ2-5; D is undetermined. The J call may be faulty, since TRBJ2-1 better matches the DNA end. Germline loops: CDR1 MDHEN, CDR2 SYDVKM. This CDR3 is 13 amino acids long. The CDR3 protein is CASSSGVNNEQFF. The CDR3 DNA follows: TGTGCCAGCAGTTCCGGAGTTAACAATGAGCAGTTCTTC.

This clonotype was seen a few times. The chain employs TRBV5-1 and TRBJ2-3; D not resolved. This CDR3 has 13 residues. Germline V gives CDR1 SGHRS, CDR2 YFSETQ. Deletions cut 7 bases from V and 5 bases from J, with 14 bases between. In DNA, the CDR3 is TGCGCCAGCGCTTCTGGGGTAAAAGATACGCAGTATTTT. It is translated as CASASGVKDTQYF.

To note about this clonotype: A read error may account for a junction end that differs from germline. The rearrangement links TRBV14 to TRBJ2-1; unclear D gene. This CDR3 has 16 amino acids. The germline V gene has CDR1 SGHDN and CDR2 FVKESK. The CDR3 is CVSSAVAGWLNNEEFF. Written as DNA, the CDR3 is TGTGTCAGCAGTGCCGTAGCTGGATGGCTAAACAATGAGGAGTTCTTC.

Here the CDR3 reads CASSLRISRMLREQYF. The CDR3, as DNA: TGTGCCAGCAGTTTAAGGATTAGCAGGATGTTGCGTGAGCAGTACTTC. The V and J genes are TRBV28 and TRBJ2-7; D is ambiguous. The CDR3 covers 16 residues. V gave up 2 bases and J gave up 7 bases, with 21 bases separating them. Germline loops: CDR1 MDHEN, CDR2 SYDVKM.

Regarding this clonotype: Germline and junction disagree at one end, which may indicate a read error. The V and J genes are TRBV6-6 and TRBJ1-1, with 7 bases identical to TRBD1. CDR1 is MNHNY, CDR2 SVGAGI, per germline (reference sequence). This CDR3 is built from 14 residues. Written as DNA, the CDR3 is TGTGCCAGCTCCAGGGACAGTAAGAACACTGAAGCTTCCTTT. Protein sequence: CASSRDSKNTEASF.

To note about this clonotype: Germline is not matched at one junction end, which may reflect a read error. This chain links TRBV11-1 with TRBJ2-7, with D possibly being TRBD2 (5 bases). Looked up from germline, CDR1 is SGHAT and CDR2 is FQDESV (reference sequence). There are 15 residues in the CDR3. The CDR3 DNA follows: TGTGTCAGCAACTCATCCCGGGATTCCTCCTACGAGCAGAACTTC. Translated: CVSNSSRDSSYEQNF.

This clonotype was observed once. A junction end diverges from the germline sequence, so it may reflect a read error. The chain has TRBV5-8 and TRBJ2-5, with TRBD2 matching 11 bases. Germline CDR1 is SGHTS and CDR2 is YDEGEE. The CDR3 spans 14 residues. Here the CDR3 DNA reads TGTGCCAGCAGCTTTGGGACTAGCGGAGAGACCCACTACTTC. The encoded protein is CASSFGTSGETHYF.

A note on this clonotype: The junction departs from the called germline gene at one end, perhaps through a read error. J is TRBJ2-3 and V is TRBV11-1, with no clear D. This CDR3 comprises 14 residues. Germline CDR1 reads SGHAT; CDR2 reads FQDESV (reference sequence). The CDR3 region is CANSFGSSTVTQYF. CDR3 DNA: TGTGCCAACAGCTTTGGAAGTAGCACAGTTACGCAGTATTTT.

For this clonotype: An end of the junction differs from the germline gene, which may be a read error. The genes are TRBV5-1 and TRBJ2-1; weak D call: TRBD1 (5 bases). Germline assignment: CDR1 SGHRS and CDR2 YFSETQ. This CDR3 has 12 residues. CDR3 nucleotides: TGCGCCAGCAGCTTAGTCAGGGCCGAGCAGTTATTC. It yields the protein CASSLVRAEQLF. Full variable domain (missing parts from reference TRBV5-1 and TRBJ2-1): KAGVTQTPRYLIKTRGQQVTLSCSPISGHRSVSWYQQTPGQGLQFLFEYFSETQRNKGNFPGRFSGRQFSNSRSEMNVSTLELGDSALYLCASSLVRAEQLFGPGTRLTVL.

To note about this clonotype: At one end the junction does not follow the germline gene, possibly because of a read error. The chain has TRBV28 and TRBJ2-2, with TRBD1 matching over 8 bases. The CDR3 is 14 amino acids. Per the germline V gene, CDR1 is MDHEN and CDR2 is SYDVKM. The CDR3 loop is CVTSTGVNTVELFF. In nucleotides, the CDR3 is TGTGTCACCTCGACAGGGGTCAACACCGTGGAGCTGTTTTTT.

The gene calls are TRBV20-1 and TRBJ2-2; 13 positions agree with TRBD2. CDR1 DFQATT and CDR2 SNEGSKA come from the germline V gene (reference sequence). The junction had 3 bases not matched to a gene; V was cut back by 3 bases and J by 5 bases. The CDR3 length is 15 residues. CDR3 in DNA: TGCAGTGCTAGTAGGACTAGCGGGAGTACCGGGGAGCTGTTTTTT. It codes for CSASRTSGSTGELFF.

The rearrangement uses TRBV29-1 and TRBJ1-5, with TRBD1 identical over 8 bases. Germline V gene lookup returns CDR1 SQVTM and CDR2 ANQGSEA. The V and J ends lost 4 bases and 2 bases, in that order; junction bases with no gene match: 1. The CDR3 is made up of 13 amino acids. In nucleotides, the CDR3 is TGCAGCGTTGCGGGACAGGGCAATCAGCCCCAGCATTTT. Its translation: CSVAGQGNQPQHF.

On this clonotype itself: The conserved phenylalanine or tryptophan is not found at the CDR3 terminus, so this likely reflects a read error. The DNA is omitted, as the CDR3 cannot be located on it reliably, and the CDR3 follows TCRdb's listing. This chain uses TRBV14 with TRBJ2-1; TRBD1 is taken as the D call from the table, unchecked against the DNA. The CDR3 length equals 17 residues, ends included. In germline, CDR1 is SGHDN, CDR2 FVKESK. The CDR3 is CASSQEGQGSGYNEQFL.

Of note for this clonotype: The conserved phenylalanine or tryptophan normally closing the CDR3 is absent here, so this likely arose from a read error. The V and J genes are TRBV29-1 and TRBJ1-1; D is undetermined. The CDR3 sequence is 13 residues long. CDR1 SQVTM and CDR2 ANQGSEA come from the germline V gene. For the CDR3, the DNA is TGCAGTGCCCTACCAGACCTGAAAACTGAAGCTTTCATT. It yields the protein CSALPDLKTEAFI.

On this clonotype: Germline and junction disagree at one end, which may indicate a read error. This rearrangement joins TRBV11-2 to TRBJ2-7; D possibly matches TRBD1 or TRBD2 (6 bases each). CDR3 length equals 12 residues. Germline values: CDR1 SGHAT, CDR2 FQNNGV. The CDR3 spells CTSNPGGYEQHF. The CDR3 bases are TGTACCAGCAATCCCGGGGGCTACGAGCAGCACTTC.

Concerning this clonotype itself: An end of the junction differs from the germline gene, which may be a read error. The chain couples TRBV29-1 to TRBJ2-7; D may correspond to TRBD1 or TRBD2 (5 bases each). The last part of the DNA fits TRBJ2-1 better; the J call may be wrong. Germline V gene sequence: CDR1 SQVTM, CDR2 ANQGSEA. This CDR3 is built from 12 residues. The CDR3 DNA is TGCAGAGTTGGGGGTGGGACCGGCGAGCAGTTCTTC. Translating it yields CRVGGGTGEQFF.

Note on this clonotype: A much larger clone lies a single base off, so this may be a read error. The chain links TRBV28 to TRBJ2-4, with 8 bases fitting TRBD1. The CDR3 runs to 15 residues. Germline V lookup: CDR1 MDHEN, CDR2 SYDVKM. The CDR3 bases are TGTGCCAGCAGTTCTCAGGGGGCGGGAAAAAACATTCGGTACTTC. Translation gives CASSSQGAGKNIRYF.

As concerns this clonotype: A read error may produce the germline difference seen at one junction end. The rearrangement joins TRBV7-9 to TRBJ1-1; D might be TRBD1 (6 bases). The CDR3 loop spans 14 amino acids. Per the germline V gene, CDR1 is SEHNR and CDR2 is FQNEAQ (reference sequence). CDR3: CASRPQQGSPEAFF. The CDR3 nucleotides read TGTGCCAGCAGACCTCAACAGGGCTCCCCTGAAGCCTTCTTT.

On this clonotype: One junction end disagrees with the germline gene, perhaps due to a read error. The V gene is TRBV5-4, the J gene TRBJ2-2; possible D gene TRBD2, 5 bases. This CDR3 has 16 amino acids. Germline CDR1 and CDR2: SGHNT and YYREEE (reference sequence). The CDR3 sequence: CASSPGLAQSTGELYF. The CDR3 nucleotides are TGTGCCAGCAGCCCCGGACTTGCGCAGAGCACCGGGGAGCTGTATTTT.